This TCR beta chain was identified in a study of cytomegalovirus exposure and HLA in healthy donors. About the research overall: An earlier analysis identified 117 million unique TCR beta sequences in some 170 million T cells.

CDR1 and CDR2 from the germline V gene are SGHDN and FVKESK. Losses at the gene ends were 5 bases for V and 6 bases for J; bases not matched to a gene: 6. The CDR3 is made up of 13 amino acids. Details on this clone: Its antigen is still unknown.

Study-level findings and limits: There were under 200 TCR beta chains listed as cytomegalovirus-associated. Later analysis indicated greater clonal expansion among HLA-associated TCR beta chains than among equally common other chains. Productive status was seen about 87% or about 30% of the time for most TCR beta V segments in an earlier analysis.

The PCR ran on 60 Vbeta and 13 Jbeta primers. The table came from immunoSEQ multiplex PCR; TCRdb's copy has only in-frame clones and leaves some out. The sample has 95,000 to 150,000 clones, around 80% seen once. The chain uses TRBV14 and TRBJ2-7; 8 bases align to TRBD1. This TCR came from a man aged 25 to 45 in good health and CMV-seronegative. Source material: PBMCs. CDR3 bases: TGTGCCAGCAGCGGACAGGGTAGGTTCGAGCAGTACTTC. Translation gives CASSGQGRFEQYF.